The 18 T cell receptor beta chains in this list originate from one sample, sequenced in a study of early T cells in non-severe SARS-CoV-2 infection. Each CDR3 protein is one row after TCRdb ran MiXCR on the 5' RACE reads. This table has 75,000 to 100,000 distinct CDR3 sequences, just under 15% appearing once. The sequencing sample was made of whole blood. The source of these receptors is an adult who was a healthcare worker with PCR-confirmed SARS-CoV-2 infection or an uninfected control (not recorded which).

The genes are TRBV11-2 and TRBJ2-5; the D is unclear. V shed 2 bases and J shed 0 bases, with 4 bases lying between them. Germline V gene lookup returns CDR1 SGHAT and CDR2 FQNNGV. This CDR3 region has 13 residues. CDR3 protein: CASSLRHQETQYF. CDR3 bases: TGTGCCAGCAGCTTAAGGCACCAAGAGACCCAGTACTTC.

This clonotype was detected a few times. The V and J genes are TRBV7-2 and TRBJ2-7, with D possibly called TRBD1 or TRBD2 (5 bases each). V lost 5 bases to trimming and J lost 4 bases, with 12 bases between them. The germline V gene has CDR1 SGHTA and CDR2 FQGNSA. The CDR3 extends over 13 amino acids. In DNA form, the CDR3 reads TGTGCCAGCAGCCGGGACGTAAGATACGAGCAGTACTTC. Protein product: CASSRDVRYEQYF.

This clonotype was observed at least ten times. The rearrangement joins TRBV7-9 to TRBJ2-7, with D possibly matching TRBD1 (5 bases). CDR1 and CDR2 from the germline V gene are SEHNR and FQNEAQ (reference sequence). This CDR3 spans 17 amino acids. The V end was cut by 5 bases, the J end by 3 bases, with 23 bases between. CDR3 region: CASSQDILPSGYYEQYF. The CDR3 DNA is TGTGCCAGCAGCCAGGACATCCTCCCGTCGGGTTACTACGAGCAGTACTTC.

This rearrangement joins TRBV6-1 to TRBJ2-1; D is uncertain. Trimming took 4 bases from V and 8 from J, leaving 9 bases between them. This CDR3 has 12 amino acids. The V gene's germline CDR1 is MNHNS and CDR2 SASEGT. The CDR3 region has the DNA TGTGCCAGCAGTGTACGTTACGATGAGCAGTTCTTC. This gives the protein CASSVRYDEQFF.

V gene TRBV5-1 combines with J gene TRBJ2-3; perhaps D is TRBD1 or TRBD2 (5 bases each). Between the trimmed V and J ends, which lost 4 bases and 0 bases, there was a span of 21 bases. The CDR3 totals 18 residues. Germline assignment: CDR1 SGHRS and CDR2 YFSETQ. The CDR3 coding sequence is TGCGCCAGCAGCGGGGCGGTACTAGTTAGTTCTAGCACAGATACGCAGTATTTT. Translation gives CASSGAVLVSSSTDTQYF.

This clonotype was detected ten times or more. This chain uses TRBV6-7 with TRBJ2-5; a weak D match, TRBD2 (5 bases). TRBV6-7 is placed among ORFs of uncertain function. The ends were cut back, 2 bases at V and 4 bases at J, with 11 bases in the middle. This CDR3 has 14 residues. CDR3 loop: CASSYAPAGETQYF. In DNA, the CDR3 is TGTGCCAGCAGTTACGCGCCCGCGGGAGAGACCCAGTACTTC.

This clonotype was observed a handful of times. The chain employs TRBV5-1 and TRBJ1-1; unclear D gene. The CDR3 totals 13 residues. From germline, CDR1 is SGHRS and CDR2 YFSETQ. Trimming took 1 base from V and 3 from J, leaving 7 bases between them. CDR3 residues: CASSLKMDTEAFF. CDR3 nucleotide sequence: TGCGCCAGCAGCTTGAAAATGGACACTGAAGCTTTCTTT.

This clonotype was seen only a few times. The rearrangement joins TRBV7-9 to TRBJ2-5; D is uncertain. Germline CDR1 reads SEHNR; CDR2 reads FQNEAQ (reference sequence). The V and J ends lost 1 base and 4 bases respectively, with 7 bases between them. CDR3 size: 13 residues. The CDR3 is CASSLEAAETQYF. The CDR3 region has the DNA TGTGCCAGCAGCTTAGAGGCAGCAGAGACCCAGTACTTC.

The chain couples TRBV2 to TRBJ2-4; D remains unclear. V lost 4 bases and J 0 bases, leaving 4 bases between the germline ends. The CDR3 loop spans 13 amino acids. CDR1 is SNHLY, CDR2 FYNNEI, per germline. Here the CDR3 reads CASSGVAKNIQYF. The CDR3 coding sequence is TGTGCCAGCAGTGGGGTAGCCAAAAACATTCAGTACTTC.

The chain is built from TRBV5-1 and TRBJ1-4, with D tentatively TRBD1 (5 bases). Germline V gene data show CDR1 as SGHRS and CDR2 as YFSETQ. There are 14 residues in the CDR3. The V end was cut by 4 bases, the J end by 3 bases, with 10 bases between. The CDR3 spells CASSPGSPNEKLFF. The CDR3 DNA is TGCGCCAGCAGCCCAGGGAGCCCTAATGAAAAACTGTTTTTT.

This clonotype has only a few counts. The chain has TRBV4-1 and TRBJ2-7; D may be TRBD1 or TRBD2 (5 bases each). The CDR3 is 15 amino acids. V shed 3 bases and J shed 0 bases, with 12 bases lying between them. Germline V CDR1 and CDR2: MGHRA, YSYEKL. The CDR3 coding sequence is TGCGCCAGCAGCCACGGGGCCTCCAGCTCCTACGAGCAGTACTTC. Protein: CASSHGASSSYEQYF.

This clonotype was seen many times. This rearrangement joins TRBV20-1 to TRBJ2-7, with a possible D match to TRBD2 (6 bases). The length of the CDR3 is 15 residues. Germline CDR1 and CDR2: DFQATT and SNEGSKA (reference sequence). V gave up 3 bases and J gave up 2 bases, with 17 bases separating them. The CDR3, as DNA: TGCAGTGCTAGCTCCCGACGGGAGAAGACCTACGAGCAGTACTTC. The encoded protein is CSASSRREKTYEQYF.

This clonotype came up a few times. This chain uses TRBV5-1 with TRBJ2-2; TRBD1 aligns across 7 bases. The CDR3 sequence is 12 residues long. V was pared by 4 bases and J by 8 bases, with 2 bases of the junction left unmatched. Germline-derived CDR1 and CDR2 are SGHRS and YFSETQ. The CDR3 DNA follows: TGCGCCAGCAGCCAGGACAGGGGGGAGCTGTTTTTT. Translating gives CASSQDRGELFF. Full variable domain (rest looked up from reference TRBV5-1 and TRBJ2-2): KAGVTQTPRYLIKTRGQQVTLSCSPISGHRSVSWYQQTPGQGLQFLFEYFSETQRNKGNFPGRFSGRQFSNSRSEMNVSTLELGDSALYLCASSQDRGELFFGEGSRLTVL.

This clonotype was found many times. V and J are TRBV11-2 and TRBJ2-1, with D tentatively TRBD2 (6 bases). Deletions cut 5 bases from V and 8 bases from J, with 16 bases between. The V gene's germline CDR1 is SGHAT and CDR2 FQNNGV. This CDR3 contains 14 residues. The CDR3: CASSATSPVDEQFF. The CDR3 coding sequence is TGTGCCAGCAGCGCCACTAGCCCAGTGGATGAGCAGTTCTTC.

This rearrangement joins TRBV6-4 to TRBJ2-1; no clear D. Trimming took 0 bases from V and 1 from J, leaving 10 bases between them. The CDR3 consists of 16 residues. Per germline, CDR1 MRHNA and CDR2 SNTAGT. The DNA for the CDR3 is TGTGCCAGCAGTGACTCAGCCGTCCGTTCCTACAATGAGCAGTTCTTC. It yields the protein CASSDSAVRSYNEQFF.

The sample holds many counts of this clonotype. The chain carries TRBV11-2 and TRBJ2-1; 7 nucleotides line up with TRBD2. The CDR3 extends over 16 amino acids. Trimming at V came to 1 base and at J to 2 bases, leaving 5 bases not matched to a gene. Germline CDR1 is SGHAT and CDR2 is FQNNGV. CDR3 DNA: TGTGCCAGCAGCTTAGTGGGGCGGGAGACCTACAATGAGCAGTTCTTC. Translation: CASSLVGRETYNEQFF. The full variable domain, in which reference TRBV11-2 and TRBJ2-1 provide the parts outside the CDR3, is EAGVAQSPRYKIIEKRQSVAFWCNPISGHATLYWYQQILGQGPKLLIQFQNNGVVDDSQLPKDRFSAERLKGVDSTLKIQPAKLEDSAVYLCASSLVGRETYNEQFFGPGTRLTVL.

The genes are TRBV7-9 and TRBJ2-4; TRBD2 is a possible D gene (6 bases). The CDR3 has 17 amino acids. The germline CDR1 and CDR2 sequences are SEHNR and FQNEAQ (reference sequence). With 5 bases removed from V and 0 bases from J, the gap between germline ends came to 17 bases. DNA of the CDR3: TGTGCCAGCAGCCCTAGGGGACTCGGACGAGCCAAAAACATTCAGTACTTC. Translating gives CASSPRGLGRAKNIQYF.

The chain links TRBV7-8 to TRBJ2-7; no clear D gene. The CDR3 consists of 12 residues. V lost 1 base, J lost 3 bases, and 4 bases lay in between. Germline assignment: CDR1 SGHVS and CDR2 FQNEAQ. CDR3: CASSLEIYEQYF. CDR3 bases: TGTGCCAGCAGCTTAGAAATCTACGAGCAGTACTTC.